A single sample is the source of the 21 T cell receptor beta chains below, sequenced in a study of CD8+ T cells in alopecia areata. The treatment was: oral pan-JAK inhibitor, 5-10 mg twice daily. Investigators isolated RNA and reverse transcribed it into cDNA to act as the sequencing template. Clones were read by immunoSEQ multiplex PCR, and TCRdb kept only the in-frame ones, dropping some. The sample includes under 150,000 clones, about 50% of them seen just once. The material was CD4+ T cells sorted from blood, obtained at week 4, from a patient treated with tofacitinib. The receptors stem from a human donor with alopecia areata.

The sample holds a few counts of this clone. This chain joins TRBV7-9 and TRBJ1-4, with D possibly being TRBD1 (6 bases). Germline loops: CDR1 SEHNR, CDR2 FQNEAQ (reference sequence). V was clipped by 3 bases and J by 11 bases, with 10 bases between them. The CDR3 has 12 amino acids. Written as DNA, the CDR3 is TGTGCCAGCAGCTTCGGACAGCGGAAACTGTTTTTT. The encoded protein is CASSFGQRKLFF.

The chain employs TRBV9 and TRBJ1-2; D is ambiguous. Trimming took off 3 bases at V and 4 bases at J, with 13 bases between the two ends. Germline CDR1 reads SGDLS; CDR2 reads YYNGEE. This CDR3 spans 14 amino acids. Here the CDR3 reads CASSANERGYGYTF. In DNA form, the CDR3 reads TGTGCCAGCAGCGCCAACGAGAGAGGCTATGGCTACACCTTC.

This clone was detected only a few times. This chain joins TRBV7-9 and TRBJ2-5; D not certain. From germline, CDR1 is SEHNR and CDR2 FQNEAQ (reference sequence). The CDR3 is made up of 14 amino acids. Between the trimmed V and J ends, which lost 2 bases and 0 bases, there was a span of 7 bases. The CDR3 nucleotides are TGTGCCAGCAGCTTAACGGCGTACCAAGAGACCCAGTACTTC. Amino acid sequence: CASSLTAYQETQYF.

J is TRBJ1-1 and V is TRBV5-1; possibly TRBD1 for D (5 bases). Germline CDR1 and CDR2: SGHRS and YFSETQ. The CDR3 has 14 residues. Trimming took 2 bases from V and 3 from J, leaving 11 bases between them. CDR3 sequence: CASSFQGSDTEAFF. DNA of the CDR3: TGCGCCAGCAGCTTTCAGGGTTCGGACACTGAAGCTTTCTTT.

This clone was detected a few times. This chain connects TRBV7-9 to TRBJ2-4, with 7 bases aligning to TRBD1. Germline CDR1 SEHNR, CDR2 FQNEAQ (reference sequence). V gave up 5 bases and J gave up 5 bases; unmatched junction bases: 12. The CDR3 consists of 16 residues. DNA for the CDR3: TGTGCCAGCAGCGCCCTTGGGACAGCCCAACAAAACATTCAGTACTTC. This sequence encodes CASSALGTAQQNIQYF.

Regarding this clone: The junction differs from germline at one of its ends, possibly a read error. The V gene is TRBV29-1, the J gene TRBJ1-5, with 10 bases identical to TRBD1. Per germline, CDR1 SQVTM and CDR2 ANQGSEA. This CDR3 has 12 residues. DNA of the CDR3: TGCAGCGCACTCGGACAGGGGGAGACTCAGAGGTTT. It yields the protein CSALGQGETQRF.

V gene TRBV11-2 combines with J gene TRBJ1-4; 11 positions match TRBD1. From germline, CDR1 is SGHAT and CDR2 FQNNGV. This CDR3 is built from 15 residues. The J segment lost 7 bases and the V segment lost 4 bases, leaving 5 bases of the junction unmatched. CDR3 protein: CASSSGTGGSEKLFF. The CDR3 nucleotides are TGTGCCAGCAGCTCCGGGACAGGGGGGAGTGAAAAACTGTTTTTT.

The CDR3 protein is CASSSTKRDTGELFF. In nucleotides, the CDR3 is TGCGCCAGCAGCAGTACTAAGAGGGATACCGGGGAGCTGTTTTTT. V gene TRBV5-1 combines with J gene TRBJ2-2; the D gene is possibly TRBD2 (5 bases). V was clipped by 4 bases and J by 5 bases, with 15 bases between them. In germline, CDR1 is SGHRS, CDR2 YFSETQ. The CDR3 extends over 15 amino acids. The whole variable domain, remainder taken from reference TRBV5-1 and TRBJ2-2, is KAGVTQTPRYLIKTRGQQVTLSCSPISGHRSVSWYQQTPGQGLQFLFEYFSETQRNKGNFPGRFSGRQFSNSRSEMNVSTLELGDSALYLCASSSTKRDTGELFFGEGSRLTVL.

This sequence joins TRBV30 and TRBJ1-5; TRBD1 might be the D (6 bases). Between the trimmed V and J ends, which lost 2 bases and 7 bases, there was a span of 18 bases. CDR1 is GTSNPN and CDR2 is SVGIG in the germline V gene (reference sequence). The CDR3 contains 15 residues. The DNA of the CDR3 is TGTGCCTGGAGTCCGTCCGGGACAAGGAAACAGCCCCAGCATTTT. Its protein product is CAWSPSGTRKQPQHF.

The rearrangement links TRBV5-1 to TRBJ2-1, with unresolved D. Germline loops: CDR1 SGHRS, CDR2 YFSETQ. V was shortened by 4 bases and J by 0 bases, with 11 bases between the two germline ends. CDR3 length: 15 residues. Written as DNA, the CDR3 is TGCGCCAGCAGCCCCCTTCCTAGCTCCTACAATGAGCAGTTCTTC. It yields the protein CASSPLPSSYNEQFF.

The rearrangement joins TRBV5-4 to TRBJ1-4; D perhaps matches TRBD1 (5 bases). V dropped 4 bases and J dropped 5 bases, with 15 bases sitting between them. The CDR3 totals 15 residues. CDR1 and CDR2 (germline): SGHNT, YYREEE (reference sequence). The CDR3: CASSRGDWPNEKLFF. For the CDR3, the DNA is TGTGCCAGCAGCCGGGGGGACTGGCCGAATGAAAAACTGTTTTTT.

V gene TRBV2 combines with J gene TRBJ2-5; D not resolved. Germline CDR1 and CDR2: SNHLY and FYNNEI. CDR3 length: 11 residues. V lost 8 bases and J lost 1, with 5 bases in between. The DNA of the CDR3 is TGTGCCAGCCAGATCCAAGAGACCCAGTACTTC. Translation gives CASQIQETQYF.

This clone is a singleton in its sample. The chain is built from TRBV7-8 and TRBJ1-6; D is possibly TRBD1 (5 bases). Trimming took 1 base from V and 10 from J, leaving 14 bases between them. The CDR3 length is 15 residues. Germline loops: CDR1 SGHVS, CDR2 FQNEAQ. The CDR3: CASSLVEQRGSPLHF. The CDR3 DNA is TGTGCCAGCAGCTTAGTTGAGCAGCGGGGGTCACCCCTCCACTTT.

The rearrangement uses TRBV29-1 and TRBJ1-2; maybe TRBD1 (5 bases). The CDR3 runs to 12 residues. Deletions cut 8 bases from V and 2 bases from J, with 12 bases between. Germline V gene lookup returns CDR1 SQVTM and CDR2 ANQGSEA. The CDR3 here is CSMDGANYGYTF. In DNA form, the CDR3 reads TGCAGCATGGACGGGGCCAACTATGGCTACACCTTC.

J is TRBJ2-3 and V is TRBV30; D call uncertain. CDR1 and CDR2 (germline): GTSNPN, SVGIG (reference sequence). This CDR3 is built from 14 residues. Trimming removed 0 bases at V and 0 bases at J, with 7 bases between. The DNA of the CDR3 is TGTGCCTGGAGTGTATTACGTAGCACAGATACGCAGTATTTT. Its protein is CAWSVLRSTDTQYF.

V gene TRBV6-6 combines with J gene TRBJ1-5; D gene unclear. The CDR3 length is 15 residues. The germline gives CDR1 MNHNY, CDR2 SVGAGI (reference sequence). The germline V and J ends were trimmed by 3 bases and 0 bases, with 9 bases remaining between them. CDR3 amino acids: CASSYAEYSNQPQHF. In DNA form, the CDR3 reads TGTGCCAGCAGTTATGCTGAATATAGCAATCAGCCCCAGCATTTT.

This chain connects TRBV29-1 to TRBJ1-2; possibly TRBD1 for D (6 bases). The V end was cut by 4 bases, the J end by 8 bases, with 17 bases between. The CDR3 spans 13 residues. The germline V gene has CDR1 SQVTM and CDR2 ANQGSEA. The CDR3 here is CSVVGGLARGYTF. CDR3 DNA: TGCAGCGTTGTTGGGGGGCTGGCTAGAGGCTACACCTTC.

The V gene is TRBV30, the J gene TRBJ2-7; D remains ambiguous. V lost 0 bases and J 3 bases, leaving 12 bases between the germline ends. CDR3 size: 14 residues. Germline lookup yields CDR1 GTSNPN and CDR2 SVGIG (reference sequence). The CDR3 region is CAWSVLNHRYEQYF. DNA for the CDR3: TGTGCCTGGAGTGTACTGAATCACCGCTACGAGCAGTACTTC.

This clone was observed a few times. This chain links TRBV7-2 with TRBJ1-6; unclear D gene. The CDR3 length is 15 residues. Per germline, CDR1 SGHTA and CDR2 FQGNSA. V was pared by 3 bases and J by 1 base, with 7 bases between. This chain's CDR3 is CASSLGLSYNSPLHF. The CDR3 DNA sequence: TGTGCCAGCAGCTTGGGTCTTTCCTATAATTCACCCCTCCACTTT.

As to this clone: Other DNA sequences in the same sample also yield this CDR3. The chain employs TRBV4-2 and TRBJ1-5; D is undetermined. Trimming took 0 bases from V and 5 from J, leaving 5 bases between them. The length of the CDR3 is 13 residues. In germline, CDR1 is LGHNA, CDR2 YNFKEQ. DNA for the CDR3: TGTGCCAGCAGCCAAGATAGGGATCAGCCCCAGCATTTT. It codes for CASSQDRDQPQHF.

The chain is built from TRBV7-9 and TRBJ2-7, with 7 positions matching TRBD1. The CDR3 has 15 amino acids. V was clipped by 1 base and J by 2 bases; unmatched bases: 5. In germline, CDR1 is SEHNR, CDR2 FQNEAQ (reference sequence). This CDR3 is CASSLDGTATYEQYF. The DNA of the CDR3 is TGTGCCAGCAGCTTAGACGGGACAGCAACCTACGAGCAGTACTTC.